The T cell receptor (beta chain) described here comes from a study of blood T cell repertoires in COVID-19 (dated by TCRdb to about 2020). Regarding the complete study: Samples covering the acute and convalescent phases of COVID-19 were provided by collaborators in the United States, Italy and Spain. The material from the prospective study consisted of cDNA or gDNA derived from T cells, B-cell-depleted T cells, or PBMCs. Subjects who had been exposed to COVID-19, were actively infected with it, or had recovered from it provided the deeply sampled blood TCRbeta repertoires that made up the dataset. The repertoires were made available in a free public database intended to serve as a resource for research on the immune response to SARS-CoV-2. Samples came from the ongoing ImmuneRACE study (first 160 participants) plus 1,254 subjects from 6 global collaborators. Sample metadata almost always included a de-identified subject ID, COVID-19 status, age in years and sex. HLA class I and class II types, where available, came from metadata supplied by the sample provider rather than from assay-based typing.

TCRbeta CDR3 regions were amplified from genomic DNA by means of the immunoSEQ Assay, a bias-controlled multiplex PCR. In the paper's pipeline: Within the assay, amplification of reference gene primers was used to estimate how many nucleated cells each sample contained. Sequence reads were collapsed and filtered to measure the absolute abundance of every unique TCRbeta CDR3 rearrangement. For each sample, productive Simpson clonality was calculated as the square root of Simpson's diversity index across productive rearrangements. What TCRdb holds here is the immuneACCESS table cut down to in-frame rearrangements. Part of the clones is not present; checked against another copy, under half of the missing clones reflect an unresolved V gene, and the others are unexplained. V and J calls and clone size are as listed in that table; D and trimming were resolved from the DNA. The sample table contains approximately 130,000 clones; only one count was recorded for around three quarters of them. Under 14% of the sample is taken by the ten largest.

Of note for this clone: Its antigen remains undetermined. No much larger clone is present one base from it, and per-base qualities are unavailable.

Each collaborating institution followed its own protocols to collect whole blood in K2EDTA tubes. For TCRbeta analysis, collaborator samples were shipped as frozen whole blood, as isolated PBMCs, or as DNA extracted from either sample type. What the work shows at the level of the full study, not this receptor alone: How much clinical and demographic metadata was included differed by source and by participant, and the metadata was provided uncurated.

Compared with germline, V lacks 4 bases and J lacks 2 bases; bases without a gene match: 5. CDR1 SGHDT and CDR2 YYEEEE were looked up in the germline V gene. The CDR3 measures 15 amino acids from cysteine to phenylalanine. The CDR3 DNA has 45 bases and is translated from base 1. Recombination joined TRBV5-6 with TRBJ2-1; 8 nucleotides in the junction match TRBD2. Sequencing was performed on peripheral blood. The TCR originated in a human donor in a cohort sampled during active COVID-19. The DNA sequence is given as TGTGCCAGCAGCCCCGGGACTAGGCCCTACAATGAGCAGTTCTTC. Its protein is CASSPGTRPYNEQFF.